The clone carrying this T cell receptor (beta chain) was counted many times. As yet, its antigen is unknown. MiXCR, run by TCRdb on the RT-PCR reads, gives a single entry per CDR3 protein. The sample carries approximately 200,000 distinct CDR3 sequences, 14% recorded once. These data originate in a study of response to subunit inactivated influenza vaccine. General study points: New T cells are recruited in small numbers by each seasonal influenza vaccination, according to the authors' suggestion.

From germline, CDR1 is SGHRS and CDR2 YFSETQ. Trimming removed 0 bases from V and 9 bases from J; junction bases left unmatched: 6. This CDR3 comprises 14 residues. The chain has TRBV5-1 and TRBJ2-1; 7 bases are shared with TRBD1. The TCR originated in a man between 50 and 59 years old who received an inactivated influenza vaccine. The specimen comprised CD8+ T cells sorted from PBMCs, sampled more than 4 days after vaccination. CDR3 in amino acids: CASSLVGGRGEQFF. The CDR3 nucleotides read TGCGCCAGCAGCTTGGTAGGGGGCAGGGGTGAGCAGTTCTTC. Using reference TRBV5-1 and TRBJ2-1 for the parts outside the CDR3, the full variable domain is KAGVTQTPRYLIKTRGQQVTLSCSPISGHRSVSWYQQTPGQGLQFLFEYFSETQRNKGNFPGRFSGRQFSNSRSEMNVSTLELGDSALYLCASSLVGGRGEQFFGPGTRLTVL.